Presented here are 9 T cell receptor beta chains from one specimen sequenced in a study of blood T cell repertoires in COVID-19. The repertoire was sequenced with immunoSEQ multiplex PCR; TCRdb's copy has only in-frame clones and lacks some. This table holds about 320,000 clones, around nine tenths found once. The sample taken for sequencing was PBMCs or T cells enriched from blood (not recorded which). The receptors were gathered from a man aged 55 to 69 who had recovered from COVID-19.

This clone was observed a handful of times. The chain recombines TRBV10-3 with TRBJ1-4; no clear D. The CDR3 has 16 residues. The V gene's germline CDR1 is ENHRY and CDR2 SYGVKD. Trimming cost V 4 bases and J 0 bases, with 12 bases left between them. Written as DNA, the CDR3 is TGTGCCATCAGTGGTACAAACCTAGCAACTAATGAAAAACTGTTTTTT. Translation gives CAISGTNLATNEKLFF.

J is TRBJ2-1 and V is TRBV5-1; 9 bases agree with TRBD2. This CDR3 is 17 amino acids long. After removal of 9 bases from V and 6 bases from J, the junction contained 19 bases not matched to a gene. Germline CDR1 reads SGHRS; CDR2 reads YFSETQ. The CDR3, as DNA: TGCGCCACCCAGCTTGGGTGGGCGGGAGGGCCGGGCAATGAGCAGTTCTTC. Protein sequence: CATQLGWAGGPGNEQFF. The whole variable domain, remainder taken from reference TRBV5-1 and TRBJ2-1, is KAGVTQTPRYLIKTRGQQVTLSCSPISGHRSVSWYQQTPGQGLQFLFEYFSETQRNKGNFPGRFSGRQFSNSRSEMNVSTLELGDSALYLCATQLGWAGGPGNEQFFGPGTRLTVL.

The V gene is TRBV6-1, the J gene TRBJ1-1; 9 bases are shared with TRBD1. After removal of 6 bases from V and 1 base from J, the junction contained 9 bases not matched to a gene. Germline CDR1 is MNHNS and CDR2 is SASEGT. The CDR3 sequence is 16 residues long. The DNA for the CDR3 is TGTGCCAGCAGGGAAACAGGGGGCGTAGGGAACACTGAAGCTTTCTTT. Residues: CASRETGGVGNTEAFF.

The chain links TRBV10-3 to TRBJ2-2; 8 nucleotides match TRBD1. The CDR3 sequence is 16 residues long. The germline V gene has CDR1 ENHRY and CDR2 SYGVKD. J lost 6 bases, V lost 1 base, and 7 bases had no gene match. The CDR3 spells CAISELGQGLAGELFF. The CDR3, as DNA: TGTGCCATCAGTGAGTTAGGACAGGGTTTGGCCGGGGAGCTGTTTTTT.

The chain couples TRBV5-1 to TRBJ2-1; 9 bases match TRBD2. Germline-derived CDR1 and CDR2 are SGHRS and YFSETQ. The CDR3 covers 16 residues. J was trimmed by 4 bases and V by 4 bases; bases with no gene match: 9. The CDR3 sequence is CASSAVAGDLYNEQFF. CDR3 DNA sequence: TGCGCCAGCAGCGCCGTAGCGGGAGACTTGTACAATGAGCAGTTCTTC.

This rearrangement joins TRBV4-3 to TRBJ2-2; TRBD1 aligns across 7 bases. CDR3 length: 18 residues. Germline values: CDR1 LGHNA, CDR2 YSLEER. Germline trimming cut 3 bases from V and 0 bases from J; bases unmatched to any gene: 10. The CDR3 protein is CASSQLVGQGANTGELFF. The DNA of the CDR3 is TGCGCCAGCAGCCAGTTAGTGGGCCAGGGGGCGAACACCGGGGAGCTGTTTTTT.

The chain recombines TRBV5-1 with TRBJ2-7; D may be TRBD1 (5 bases). Germline loops: CDR1 SGHRS, CDR2 YFSETQ. The CDR3 covers 14 residues. V lost 0 bases, J lost 3 bases, and 10 bases lay in between. The CDR3 loop is CASSLATGDYEQYF. CDR3 nucleotides: TGCGCCAGCAGCTTGGCCACAGGCGACTACGAGCAGTACTTC.

The CDR3 reads CASSQTTGNSPLHF. In DNA form, the CDR3 reads TGTGCCAGCAGCCAGACAACAGGGAATTCACCCCTCCACTTT. The rearrangement joins TRBV14 to TRBJ1-6; D possibly corresponds to TRBD1 (6 bases). Germline CDR1 SGHDN, CDR2 FVKESK. With 3 bases removed from V and 7 bases from J, the gap between germline ends came to 10 bases. The CDR3 runs to 14 residues.

V gene TRBV29-1 combines with J gene TRBJ2-1, with TRBD2 as a possible D gene (5 bases). CDR1 and CDR2 (germline): SQVTM, ANQGSEA. The CDR3 length is 13 residues. V was cut by 3 bases and J by 6 bases, with 12 bases left in between. The CDR3 DNA sequence: TGCAGCGTTGACGGGATACCGGCCAATGAGCAGTTCTTC. It is translated as CSVDGIPANEQFF.